This T cell receptor (beta chain) comes out of a study of T cell repertoires in cytomegalovirus infection. The wider study: The public TCR beta signatures pointed to both CMV infection and matching HLA type.

For this clonotype: Its antigen is not known.

MiXCR, run by TCRdb on the reads, gives a single entry per CDR3 protein. Of hundreds of thousands of distinct CDR3 sequences listed, roughly 15% are singletons. V gave up 3 bases and J gave up 0 bases, with 10 bases separating them. The CDR3 contains 15 residues. Germline V gene lookup returns CDR1 SGHRS and CDR2 YFSETQ. Study conclusions and caveats: Cumulative public TCR beta family frequency identified CMV carriers with the relevant HLA. HLA-C-restricted CMV-specific TCR beta clonotypes were dominant in the ex vivo response.

The chain links TRBV5-1 to TRBJ2-1; D is uncertain. The source material was PBMCs. This clonotype originated in a human donor in good health (CMV status not recorded). Some clones in this sample may be carry-over from other donors' samples. DNA of the CDR3: TGCGCCAGCAGCTGGCAACAGAGCTCCTACAATGAGCAGTTCTTC. This translates into CASSWQQSSYNEQFF.